This T cell receptor (beta chain) was identified in a study of shared clonotypes between healthy human individuals. Study information: Donor composition was two women and three men, aged 18 to 49.

Points from the study as a whole: Incomplete sequencing of sorted subsets was indicated by rarefaction despite large depth.

When replicate PCRs were run on sorted subsets, they used roughly 0.2 ug DNA, roughly 30,000 T cell genomes. As originally analysed: Filtering differed because ImmunoSEQ produced junction-only sequences that carried no quality scores. Sequencing was performed with immunoSEQ multiplex PCR; in TCRdb, only in-frame clones are kept and a portion is missing. From that table come the V and J calls and clone size; the DNA was used to work out D and trimming. The data contain about 2.1 million clones, around 93% of them singletons. Naive CD8 isolation took CD45RO-negative cells positively selected for CCR7 and excluded terminally differentiated effector memory CD45RA+ cells. Germline values: CDR1 MGHDK, CDR2 SYGVNS. Trimming at V came to 1 base and at J to 9 bases, leaving 8 bases not matched to a gene. The CDR3 length is 15 residues. A note on this clone: No antigen is known for it.

The TCR sequence derives from a man aged 18 to 35 in good health. Some clones in this sample may be carry-over from other donors' samples. The sample consisted of naive CD8+ T cells from PBMCs. V and J are TRBV25-1 and TRBJ1-2, with TRBD1 identical over 10 bases. As DNA, the CDR3 is TGTGCCAGCAGTGAATCCGGGACAGGGGTTAGTAGCTACACCTTC. Translated: CASSESGTGVSSYTF.